These T cell receptor beta chains were read from a single sample in a study of T cells after yellow fever vaccination. MiXCR was run by TCRdb on the 5' RACE reads, yielding one entry per CDR3 protein. In the table there are more than 300,000 distinct CDR3 sequences, around 11% of which are singletons. The sequences come from CD4+ T cells sorted from PBMCs, collected 45 days after the yellow fever booster vaccination. The receptors here all came from a man between 18 and 29 years old who received the YFV17D yellow fever vaccine. CDR3s include the opening cysteine and the closing phenylalanine or tryptophan. Fields, in order: clone size, D gene, J gene, V gene, CDR3 DNA, CDR3 protein. The D gene is left open where the match is weak. The listing skips clone size in some rows; elsewhere it reads once, few, many or a size class.

few TRBD1 TRBJ1-1 TRBV10-3 TGTGCCATCAGTGCTAGGACAGGGAGCGCGGTCACTGAAGCTTTCTTT CAISARTGSAVTEAFF
many . TRBJ1-2 TRBV6-5 TGTGCCAGCAGTGAAGACAGCTATGGCTACACCTTC CASSEDSYGYTF
. . TRBJ1-4 TRBV5-1 TGCGCCAGCAGCTTGGTGGGGACAAATGAGGGACTGTTTTTT CASSLVGTNEGLFF
many . TRBJ2-2 TRBV2 TGTGCTTCGGGGGCCACGAACACCGGGGAGCTGTTTTTT CASGATNTGELFF
few TRBD2 TRBJ2-1 TRBV4-1 TGCGCCAGCAGCCAGAGGGGGGGAGCGGGGGGCCTAAGCAATGAGCAGTTCTTC CASSQRGGAGGLSNEQFF
. TRBD1 TRBJ1-6 TRBV12-3/TRBV12-4 TGTGCCAGCCGATCCGGGACAGGGCATTCACCCCTCCACTTT CASRSGTGHSPLHF
few TRBD1 TRBJ1-3 TRBV13 TGTGCCAGCAGCGTGACAGGGGCTGGAAACACCATATATTTT CASSVTGAGNTIYF
few . TRBJ2-1 TRBV5-1 TGCGCCAGCAGCTTCGCCAGCAGTGAGCAGTTCTTC CASSFASSEQFF
. . TRBJ2-3 TRBV5-1 TGCGCCAGCAGCCCAACTATAGATACGCAGTATTTT CASSPTIDTQYF
many . TRBJ2-1 TRBV12-3/TRBV12-4 TGTGCCAGCAAGGAGGGAGATTACAATGAGCAGTTCTTC CASKEGDYNEQFF
few . TRBJ1-1 TRBV6-1 TGTGCCAGCAGCGCGAGGACAAATGAAGCTTTCTTT CASSARTNEAFF
. . TRBJ2-2 TRBV4-3 TGCGCCAGCAGCCAAGTCGAGCTGTCCGGGGAGCTGTTTTTT CASSQVELSGELFF
many TRBD1 TRBJ2-5 TRBV10-3 TGTGCCATCAGTGTGGGAGACAGGGATCAAGAGACCCAGTACTTC CAISVGDRDQETQYF
few . TRBJ1-3 TRBV27 TGTGCCAGCAGAAACCAAGGGGGCTCTGGAAACACCATATATTTT CASRNQGGSGNTIYF
few TRBD1 TRBJ1-2 TRBV12-3/TRBV12-4 TGTGCCAGCAGCTTCGGGGGAGGGGGCGCCTATGGCTACACCTTC CASSFGGGGAYGYTF
. . TRBJ2-3 TRBV5-1 TGCGCCAGCAGCTTGGAGGGCAGGGTGGGCGCAGATACGCAGTATTTT CASSLEGRVGADTQYF
many . TRBJ2-1 TRBV12-3/TRBV12-4 TGTGCCAGCACCAGCACCGTAGCTGGGGGGGCCGGGAATGAGCAGTTCTTC CASTSTVAGGAGNEQFF
few . TRBJ1-4 TRBV20-1 TGCAGTGCCAGAAATCTCCTCGAAAAACTGTTTTTT CSARNLLEKLFF
many . TRBJ1-2 TRBV2 TGTGCCAGCGAAGGGGGAGTTTATGGCTACACCTTC CASEGGVYGYTF
few . TRBJ2-1 TRBV11-3 TGTGCCAGCAGCTTAGTTTCGACCAGCAATGAGCAGTTCTTC CASSLVSTSNEQFF
many TRBD2 TRBJ2-3 TRBV20-1 TGCAGTGCGAAGCCGGGAGGGGGCACAGATACGCAGTATTTT CSAKPGGGTDTQYF
many . TRBJ2-1 TRBV29-1 TGCAGCGTCAGGGAGGCCTACAATGAGCAGTTCTTC CSVREAYNEQFF
. . TRBJ2-7 TRBV6-5 TGTGCCAGCAGTGCCAGCGGGCCGGGGTTCTCCTACGAGCAGTACTTC CASSASGPGFSYEQYF
. TRBD2 TRBJ2-3 TRBV20-1 TGCAGTGCTAGGGCCGGGGGGGCCGGGGTTACGCAGTATTTT CSARAGGAGVTQYF
. . TRBJ2-3 TRBV9 TGTGCCAGCAGCCCCGTAGGGACATACCCAGATACGCAGTATTTT CASSPVGTYPDTQYF
. TRBD1 TRBJ2-3 TRBV7-3 TGTGCCAGCAGCCCACCAGGGACAGGGGGCATAGATACGCAGTATTTT CASSPPGTGGIDTQYF
. . TRBJ1-1 TRBV6-5 TGTGCCAGCAGTTACTCACCGGGACAGAACACTGAAGCTTTCTTT CASSYSPGQNTEAFF
. . TRBJ1-4 TRBV7-9 TGTGCCAGCAGCTTAATTGGGTTGGCGGGTGAAAAACTGTTTTTT CASSLIGLAGEKLFF
few . TRBJ1-1 TRBV12-3/TRBV12-4 TGTGCCAGCAGCAAGGGGTCTCAGGGGTCCGCTGAAGCTTTCTTT CASSKGSQGSAEAFF
many . TRBJ2-1 TRBV4-1 TGCGCCAGCAGCCAAGTAAGGAGAGGGCCATCGGATGAGCAGTTCTTC CASSQVRRGPSDEQFF
few . TRBJ2-3 TRBV20-1 TGCAGTGGGATAATCGCGACTAGCACAGATACGCAGTATTTT CSGIIATSTDTQYF
. . TRBJ2-3 TRBV15 TGTGCCACCAGCACCCTGTCCACCGGAGATACGCAGTATTTT CATSTLSTGDTQYF
. . TRBJ1-1 TRBV5-1 TGCGCCAGCACCCCATTGGGGCGGGAGGGAGGCACTGAAGCTTTCTTT CASTPLGREGGTEAFF
. TRBD1 TRBJ1-5 TRBV5-6 TGTGCCAGCAGCGTGACAGGGGAGAAGTGGCAGCCCCAGCATTTT CASSVTGEKWQPQHF
few . TRBJ1-5 TRBV14 TGTGCCAGCAGCCGTCGTAGCAATCAGCCCCAGCATTTT CASSRRSNQPQHF
. TRBD2 TRBJ2-2 TRBV18 TGTGCCAGCTCACCACCCCGCCTAGCGGGGACCACCGGGGAGCTGTTTTTT CASSPPRLAGTTGELFF
few . TRBJ2-1 TRBV4-3 TGCGCCAGCAGCCAACTCTGGGGTACCTACAATGAGCAGTTCTTC CASSQLWGTYNEQFF
few TRBD1 TRBJ1-2 TRBV6-6 TGTGCCAGCAGTTACTCAGGGGGCCAAGGTTATGGCTACACCTTC CASSYSGGQGYGYTF
. . TRBJ2-6 TRBV12-3/TRBV12-4 TGTGCCAGCAGGCCCATGGCAGGGGCTAGCTCTGGGGCCAACGTCCTGACTTTC CASRPMAGASSGANVLTF
. TRBD1 TRBJ1-5 TRBV19 TGTGCCAGTAATACCGGGACAGGGGGCTTTTTTCAGCCCCAGCATTTT CASNTGTGGFFQPQHF
. . TRBJ2-7 TRBV9 TGTGCCAGCAGTGAAGGGACGGAGTTTACCTACGAGCAGTACTTC CASSEGTEFTYEQYF
. . TRBJ2-2 TRBV6-5 TGTGCCAGCAGTTACATGACCAACACCGGGGAGCTGTTTTTT CASSYMTNTGELFF
. . TRBJ2-3 TRBV3-1 TGTGCCAGCAGCCAAGATTGGCAGGGGAGCACAGATACGCAGTATTTT CASSQDWQGSTDTQYF
few TRBD2 TRBJ2-3 TRBV2 TGTGCCAGCAGTCTCGAGACTAGCGGGGGGACTACGCAGTATTTT CASSLETSGGTTQYF
. . TRBJ2-1 TRBV13 TGTGCCAGCAGCCTTGATACGTTAGGGGAGCAGTTCTTC CASSLDTLGEQFF
. TRBD2 TRBJ2-1 TRBV27 TGTGCCAGCAGTTTAGTAGTTCTAGCGGGGGCTTACAATGAGCAGTTCTTC CASSLVVLAGAYNEQFF
. . TRBJ2-1 TRBV5-1 TGCGCCAGCAGCAAGGGACCCTCTGTGGGTAATGAGCAGTTCTTC CASSKGPSVGNEQFF
. TRBD1 TRBJ2-3 TRBV11-2 TGTGCCAGCAGCCCGTCGGGACAGTCCACAGATACGCAGTATTTT CASSPSGQSTDTQYF
. . TRBJ2-2 TRBV15 TGTGCCACCAGCCCCCTGTATCGGAGGAACACCGGGGAGCTGTTTTTT CATSPLYRRNTGELFF
few . TRBJ1-5 TRBV6-6 TGTGCCAGCAGTTACGGGAATCCTAGCAATCAGCCCCAGCATTTT CASSYGNPSNQPQHF
few . TRBJ2-2 TRBV7-8 TGTGCCAGCAGTCCCAGGGGTTTAAAGGGTACCGGGGAGCTGTTTTTT CASSPRGLKGTGELFF
few . TRBJ1-1 TRBV7-9 TGTGCCAGCAGCTTTGGGCAGGGTGCCACTGAAGCTTTCTTT CASSFGQGATEAFF
few TRBD1 TRBJ2-1 TRBV5-1 TGCGCCAGCAGCGCGACAGGGCCGTCCTACAATGAGCAGTTCTTC CASSATGPSYNEQFF
. TRBD1 TRBJ2-1 TRBV12-3/TRBV12-4 TGTGCCAGCAGTTCAAAACCGGGACAGGGGGTGTATGAGCAGTTCTTC CASSSKPGQGVYEQFF
. . TRBJ2-5 TRBV6-5 TGTGCCAGCAGTTACTCGAGTGGTTTGGAGAAGACCCAGTACTTC CASSYSSGLEKTQYF